The 22 T cell receptor beta chains below come from one sample, sequenced in a study of T cell clones after liver transplantation. Only in-frame clones appear in the TCRdb table, and some are missing; sequencing was by immunoSEQ multiplex PCR. Seen here are tens of thousands of clones, around 94% observed once, and the top ten hold roughly a quarter. The sequences come from CD8+ T cells from blood, collected 12 months after liver transplant. The source of these receptors is a human patient who received a liver transplant. Some T cells may be supplied by the graft donor.

The chain links TRBV7-9 to TRBJ2-1, with D uncertain. The CDR3 has 16 residues. In germline, CDR1 is SEHNR, CDR2 FQNEAQ (reference sequence). The V gene lost 5 bases and the J gene lost 4 bases, with 18 bases spanning the gap. DNA for the CDR3: TGTGCCAGCAGCCTAAAAGGAGCGCAAGATTACAATGAGCAGTTCTTC. Its translation is CASSLKGAQDYNEQFF.

V usage is TRBV28 and J usage is TRBJ2-1; D assignment may be TRBD1 or TRBD2 (6 bases each). The germline V gene has CDR1 MDHEN and CDR2 SYDVKM. This CDR3 contains 13 residues. V was clipped by 5 bases and J by 10 bases, with 15 bases between them. DNA for the CDR3: TGTGCCAGCAGTATCTACCCCGGGGGCGAGCAGTTCTTC. It codes for CASSIYPGGEQFF.

The CDR3 nucleotides are TGCGCCAGCAGCCTTGGAGGCAGCGCAATGAGCTCCTACAATGAGCAGTTCTTC. It translates to CASSLGGSAMSSYNEQFF. The chain employs TRBV5-1 and TRBJ2-1; TRBD2 might be the D (5 bases). There are 18 residues in the CDR3. CDR1 and CDR2 from the germline V gene are SGHRS and YFSETQ. Trimming took off 4 bases at V and 0 bases at J, with 20 bases between the two ends.

The gene calls are TRBV9 and TRBJ2-7; a weak D match, TRBD2 (5 bases). The CDR3 extends over 14 amino acids. Between the trimmed V and J ends, which lost 3 bases and 3 bases, there was a span of 13 bases. From germline, CDR1 is SGDLS and CDR2 YYNGEE. CDR3 DNA: TGTGCCAGCAGCGCCGGTTATGAGGGCTACGAGCAGTACTTC. As protein: CASSAGYEGYEQYF. Variable domain in full (rest from reference TRBV9 and TRBJ2-7): DSGVTQTPKHLITATGQRVTLRCSPRSGDLSVYWYQQSLDQGLQFLIQYYNGEERAKGNILERFSAQQFPDLHSELNLSSLELGDSALYFCASSAGYEGYEQYFGPGTRLTVT.

The gene calls are TRBV29-1 and TRBJ2-2; D is unresolved. The CDR3 loop spans 14 amino acids. Trimming left V 4 bases short and J 0 bases short, with 9 bases between. Germline values: CDR1 SQVTM, CDR2 ANQGSEA. The CDR3 DNA reads TGCAGCGTTGTGATCAGGACGAACACCGGGGAGCTGTTTTTT. This sequence encodes CSVVIRTNTGELFF.

The J gene is TRBJ2-7, the V gene TRBV19, with D perhaps matching TRBD2 (6 bases). Trimming cost V 2 bases and J 2 bases, with 7 bases left between them. Germline V CDR1 and CDR2: LNHDA, SQIVND (reference sequence). The CDR3 covers 13 residues. CDR3 protein: CASSITGAYEQYF. CDR3 nucleotide sequence: TGTGCCAGTAGTATAACGGGAGCCTACGAGCAGTACTTC.

The genes are TRBV4-2 and TRBJ2-5, with 10 bases identical to TRBD2. The CDR3 runs 18 residues. Trimming at V came to 0 bases and at J to 3 bases, leaving 10 bases not matched to a gene. CDR1 and CDR2 (germline): LGHNA, YNFKEQ. DNA for the CDR3: TGTGCCAGCAGCCAAGATGTTGCTAGCGGGAGACGTGAAGAGACCCAGTACTTC. It translates to CASSQDVASGRREETQYF.

The CDR3, as DNA: TGTGCCAGCAGTTTGGCGGGAAACTATGGCTACACCTTC. It is translated as CASSLAGNYGYTF. The chain links TRBV27 to TRBJ1-2; D remains unclear. This CDR3 region has 13 residues. From germline, CDR1 is MNHEY and CDR2 SMNVEV (reference sequence). Trimming took 3 bases from V and 2 from J, leaving 7 bases between them.

The count of this clone is one. The chain employs TRBV28 and TRBJ1-4, with D uncertain. V lost 5 bases, J lost 6 bases, and 19 bases lay in between. The CDR3 totals 16 residues. From germline, CDR1 is MDHEN and CDR2 SYDVKM. CDR3 loop: CASSPLLEGRDEKLFF. The CDR3 DNA reads as TGTGCCAGCAGTCCTCTTTTGGAGGGCCGAGATGAAAAACTGTTTTTT.

As for this clone: Other DNA sequences in this sample translate to the same CDR3. V is TRBV2 and J is TRBJ2-7; D is undetermined. V lost 3 bases, J lost 4 bases, and 1 base lay in between. Germline V gives CDR1 SNHLY, CDR2 FYNNEI. The length of the CDR3 is 10 residues. The DNA for the CDR3 is TGTGCCAGCAGTGATTACGAGCAGTACTTC. This encodes CASSDYEQYF.

The chain links TRBV28 to TRBJ1-5; 7 bases agree with TRBD1. Germline trimming cut 2 bases from V and 6 bases from J; bases unmatched to any gene: 7. Germline-derived CDR1 and CDR2 are MDHEN and SYDVKM. There are 15 residues in the CDR3. CDR3 nucleotide sequence: TGTGCCAGCAGTTTAACCCGACAGGGAGGTCAGCCCCAGCATTTT. It codes for CASSLTRQGGQPQHF.

In this sample, this clone turned up once. The chain is built from TRBV6-5 and TRBJ2-3; D is uncertain. The CDR3 length is 16 residues. From germline, CDR1 is MNHEY and CDR2 SVGAGI. V was cut by 2 bases and J by 0 bases, with 12 bases left in between. This CDR3 reads CASSYDAETSTDTQYF. The CDR3, as DNA: TGTGCCAGCAGTTACGACGCGGAGACTAGCACAGATACGCAGTATTTT.

J is TRBJ2-7 and V is TRBV27; 10 bases fit TRBD1. The germline gives CDR1 MNHEY, CDR2 SMNVEV (reference sequence). Germline trimming cut 2 bases from V and 4 bases from J; bases unmatched to any gene: 2. The CDR3 loop spans 14 amino acids. The CDR3 region is CASSLRDRGYEQYF. The CDR3 DNA reads as TGTGCCAGCAGTTTACGGGACAGGGGTTACGAGCAGTACTTC.

The V call is TRBV28, the J call TRBJ2-7; 9 bases fit TRBD1. The CDR3 consists of 16 residues. V gave up 2 bases and J gave up 3 bases; unmatched junction bases: 8. Germline V lookup: CDR1 MDHEN, CDR2 SYDVKM. For the CDR3, the DNA is TGTGCCAGCAGTTTACCCTTGACAGGGGGGGACTACGAGCAGTACTTC. This encodes CASSLPLTGGDYEQYF.

The rearrangement links TRBV7-9 to TRBJ2-7, with TRBD1 identical over 7 bases. Trimming removed 5 bases from V and 11 bases from J; junction bases left unmatched: 6. The germline gives CDR1 SEHNR, CDR2 FQNEAQ (reference sequence). The CDR3 sequence is 11 residues long. This chain's CDR3 is CASSPGQPEYF. DNA for the CDR3: TGTGCCAGCAGCCCGGGACAGCCGGAGTACTTC.

The chain carries TRBV19 and TRBJ2-7; D could derive from TRBD1 or TRBD2 (5 bases each). The CDR3 has 15 amino acids. Per the germline V gene, CDR1 is LNHDA and CDR2 is SQIVND (reference sequence). V was clipped by 3 bases and J by 4 bases, with 16 bases between them. CDR3 DNA: TGTGCCAGTAGTATCCAGGGTTCGGGGACGTACGAGCAGTACTTC. Its translation is CASSIQGSGTYEQYF.

V and J are TRBV5-1 and TRBJ2-4, with 9 bases fitting TRBD1. The CDR3 runs 16 residues. Trimming took 4 bases from V and 1 from J; bases not matched to a gene: 6. Per the germline V gene, CDR1 is SGHRS and CDR2 is YFSETQ. CDR3 sequence (DNA): TGCGCCAGCAGCCCGAGGACAGGGGAGGCCAAAAACATTCAGTACTTC. As protein: CASSPRTGEAKNIQYF.

This chain connects TRBV27 to TRBJ2-7, with TRBD1 identical over 8 bases. V was pared by 2 bases and J by 5 bases, with 8 bases of the junction left unmatched. Germline V gene lookup returns CDR1 MNHEY and CDR2 SMNVEV (reference sequence). CDR3 size: 15 residues. In nucleotides, the CDR3 is TGTGCCAGCAGTTTAGGGCAGGGGGCATTTGACGAGCAGTACTTC. Its translation: CASSLGQGAFDEQYF.

This clone was recorded a few times. The chain uses TRBV27 and TRBJ1-2, with 12 positions matching TRBD1. The CDR3 extends over 16 amino acids. CDR1 MNHEY and CDR2 SMNVEV come from the germline V gene (reference sequence). Germline trimming cut 1 base from V and 8 bases from J; bases unmatched to any gene: 8. CDR3 coding DNA: TGTGCCAGCAGTTTATTCCGGGACAGGGGGCTACAGGGCTACACCTTC. It codes for CASSLFRDRGLQGYTF.

Here the CDR3 DNA reads TGTGCCAGCAGTGACCCGGGAGATGAGCAGTTCTTC. Its translation: CASSDPGDEQFF. The chain links TRBV25-1 to TRBJ2-1, with a weak D call TRBD2 (6 bases). The CDR3 is made up of 12 amino acids. V lost 3 bases to trimming and J lost 8 bases, with 8 bases between them. Germline assignment: CDR1 MGHDK and CDR2 SYGVNS.

The chain combines TRBV2 with TRBJ2-1, with D possibly matching TRBD1 (5 bases). V was trimmed by 6 bases and J by 9 bases, leaving 12 bases between them. Germline-derived CDR1 and CDR2 are SNHLY and FYNNEI. The CDR3 sequence is 12 residues long. CDR3 amino acids: CASRGPKVEQFF. Here the CDR3 DNA reads TGTGCCAGCAGGGGGCCGAAAGTTGAGCAGTTCTTC.

This chain joins TRBV19 and TRBJ2-1; 8 bases are a match to TRBD2. Germline trimming cut 3 bases from V and 0 bases from J; bases unmatched to any gene: 4. This CDR3 is built from 16 residues. Germline-derived CDR1 and CDR2 are LNHDA and SQIVND (reference sequence). CDR3 sequence reads: CASSIPAGASYNEQFF. The CDR3 DNA follows: TGTGCCAGTAGTATTCCAGCGGGGGCCTCCTACAATGAGCAGTTCTTC.